This is a list of T cell receptor beta chains from one sample in a study of T cell responses to AZD1222 COVID-19 vaccine. TCRdb's table, derived via immunoSEQ multiplex PCR, lists solely in-frame clones and lacks some. There are tens of thousands of clones in the sample; around 87% occur only once, and 9.5% to 13% lies in the top ten. The starting material was peripheral blood, obtained 28 days after the second AZD1222 dose. The receptors shown here come from an adult who received the AZD1222 COVID-19 vaccine. Each CDR3 is given with its conserved first and last residue. A D gene is named only where the DNA matches it firmly. Clone size appears in some rows only: once, few, many, or a class for an expanded clone.

V	D	size	J	CDR3	DNA
TRBV27	TRBD1	-	TRBJ2-7	CASSLGDRSSYEQYF	TGTGCCAGCAGTTTAGGGGACAGGAGTTCCTACGAGCAGTACTTC
TRBV9	-	-	TRBJ1-6	CASSAPDSPLHF	TGTGCCAGCAGTGCTCCCGATTCACCCCTCCACTTT
TRBV11-3	-	few	TRBJ2-5	CASSLGTDVQETQYF	TGTGCCAGCAGCTTAGGGACAGATGTACAAGAGACCCAGTACTTC
TRBV6-5	TRBD1	-	TRBJ2-2	CASTSTGDTGELFF	TGTGCCAGCACCTCGACAGGGGACACCGGGGAGCTGTTTTTT
TRBV5-4	TRBD2	-	TRBJ2-2	CASSLPREGFSGELFF	TGTGCCAGCAGCTTGCCGCGGGAGGGTTTCTCCGGGGAGCTGTTTTTT
TRBV5-5	TRBD2	few	TRBJ2-7	CASSLPGLNSYEQYF	TGTGCCAGCAGCTTGCCGGGACTAAACTCCTACGAGCAGTACTTC
TRBV28	-	-	TRBJ1-1	CASSPPGFTEAFF	TGTGCCAGCAGTCCTCCGGGCTTCACTGAAGCTTTCTTT
TRBV10-3	-	-	TRBJ1-5	CAITREADQPQHF	TGTGCCATCACCCGGGAGGCTGATCAGCCCCAGCATTTT
TRBV9	-	-	TRBJ1-6	CASSPDSAGGGNSPLHF	TGTGCCAGCAGCCCGGACAGTGCGGGAGGGGGTAACTCACCCCTCCACTTT
TRBV9	-	-	TRBJ1-3	CASSVDGTYGNTIYF	TGTGCCAGCAGCGTAGACGGGACATACGGAAACACCATATATTTT
TRBV5-1	-	-	TRBJ1-1	CASSWGLVSEAFF	TGCGCCAGCAGCTGGGGACTGGTTTCTGAAGCTTTCTTT
TRBV5-1	-	-	TRBJ1-6	CASSLEGFGSPLHF	TGCGCCAGCAGCTTGGAGGGGTTTGGGTCACCCCTCCACTTT
TRBV28	-	-	TRBJ2-1	CASSWGRNEQFF	TGTGCCAGCAGTTGGGGCCGCAATGAGCAGTTCTTC
TRBV11-3	-	-	TRBJ1-1	CASSKGGSGNTEAFF	TGTGCCAGCAGCAAGGGGGGAAGTGGGAACACTGAAGCTTTCTTT
TRBV11-1	-	once	TRBJ1-5	CASSLDRDQPQHF	TGTGCCAGCAGTTTAGACCGGGATCAGCCCCAGCATTTT
TRBV24-1	TRBD2	once	TRBJ2-3	CATSDLGLAGLDTQYF	TGTGCCACCAGTGATTTAGGCCTAGCGGGATTGGATACGCAGTATTTT
TRBV5-5	-	-	TRBJ2-1	CASSWDSFSYNEQFF	TGTGCCAGCAGCTGGGACTCTTTCTCCTACAATGAGCAGTTCTTC
TRBV4-1	-	-	TRBJ2-1	CASSQGAGPIGGNEQFF	TGCGCCAGCAGCCAAGGGGCCGGACCGATCGGGGGCAATGAGCAGTTCTTC
TRBV9	-	-	TRBJ2-5	CASSVGGAVQETQYF	TGTGCCAGCAGCGTAGGAGGGGCGGTCCAAGAGACCCAGTACTTC
TRBV19	-	-	TRBJ2-1	CASSIDRGAQNEQFF	TGTGCCAGTAGTATTGATAGGGGGGCACAGAATGAGCAGTTCTTC
TRBV25-1	-	-	TRBJ1-5	CASSDQNSNQPQHF	TGTGCCAGCAGTGATCAGAATAGCAATCAGCCCCAGCATTTT